The 31 T cell receptor beta chains below were found in one sample sequenced in a study of T-cell memory formation after mild COVID-19. TCRdb ran MiXCR on the 5' RACE reads and lists one entry per CDR3 protein. This table holds about 610,000 distinct CDR3 sequences, about 18% found once. Specimen: PBMCs or a T cell subset sorted from them (not recorded which). The receptor source for this set is an adult woman who had mild COVID-19 (a few samples of this study predate the infection). Cell type and time point are not known.

This rearrangement joins TRBV7-2 to TRBJ2-1; D is perhaps TRBD2 (5 bases). V lost 1 base, J lost 4 bases, and 14 bases lay in between. The CDR3 is 16 amino acids. Germline assignment: CDR1 SGHTA and CDR2 FQGNSA. In DNA form, the CDR3 reads TGTGCCAGCAGCTTAGTCGGGGATGGAGCATACAATGAGCAGTTCTTC. It translates to CASSLVGDGAYNEQFF.

This clonotype was found a few times. V and J are TRBV19 and TRBJ1-1, with D possibly TRBD1 on 5 matching bases. CDR1 is LNHDA and CDR2 is SQIVND in the germline V gene (reference sequence). Trimming left V 11 bases short and J 6 bases short, with 25 bases between. The CDR3 is 15 amino acids. In DNA form, the CDR3 reads TGTGCCTCTCGATTAGGCCCGACAAGGGGAGCTGAAGCTTTCTTT. Residues: CASRLGPTRGAEAFF.

The sample holds many counts of this clonotype. The chain recombines TRBV7-9 with TRBJ2-3; D unresolved. The CDR3 has 12 residues. In germline, CDR1 is SEHNR, CDR2 FQNEAQ (reference sequence). Deletions cut 5 bases from V and 4 bases from J, with 7 bases between. The CDR3: CASSPPPDTQYF. The CDR3 DNA is TGTGCCAGCAGCCCCCCCCCAGATACGCAGTATTTT.

This clonotype has a handful of counts. The V and J genes are TRBV7-9 and TRBJ1-3; D might be TRBD1 (5 bases). V was clipped by 2 bases and J by 3 bases, with 17 bases between them. CDR1 is SEHNR, CDR2 FQNEAQ, per germline (reference sequence). CDR3 length: 17 amino acids. The CDR3 DNA sequence: TGTGCCAGCAGCTTAATGGGTGCTCGGGGGTATGGAAACACCATATATTTT. Its translation: CASSLMGARGYGNTIYF.

This clonotype occurred many times. V and J are TRBV7-2 and TRBJ2-7; 9 bases match TRBD1. V trimming: 3 bases; J trimming: 7 bases; junction bases outside the gene matches: 10. The CDR3 is 15 residues long. Germline assignment: CDR1 SGHTA and CDR2 FQGNSA. The DNA for the CDR3 is TGTGCCAGCAGCTTGTCCGGGACAGGGATGAGGGAGCAGTACTTC. This sequence encodes CASSLSGTGMREQYF. The variable domain in full, completed from reference TRBV7-2 and TRBJ2-7, reads GAGVSQSPSNKVTEKGKDVELRCDPISGHTALYWYRQSLGQGLEFLIYFQGNSAPDKSGLPSDRFSAERTGGSVSTLTIQRTQQEDSAVYLCASSLSGTGMREQYFGPGTRLTVT.

This clonotype was detected only a few times. The V gene is TRBV7-9, the J gene TRBJ2-7; 7 bases agree with TRBD1. Losses at the gene ends were 8 bases for V and 4 bases for J; bases not matched to a gene: 8. The length of the CDR3 is 13 residues. Per the germline V gene, CDR1 is SEHNR and CDR2 is FQNEAQ (reference sequence). The CDR3 DNA sequence: TGTGCCAGCCAAGCAGGGGGTACGTACGAGCAGTACTTC. Encoded protein: CASQAGGTYEQYF.

There are a few counts of this clonotype. The chain links TRBV27 to TRBJ2-5, with 10 bases identical to TRBD2. Per the germline V gene, CDR1 is MNHEY and CDR2 is SMNVEV (reference sequence). The CDR3 is 15 residues long. The V segment lost 7 bases and the J segment 4 bases; nucleotides outside the gene matches: 9. DNA of the CDR3: TGTGCCAGCATGCTAGCGGGAGCGCCGGGAGAGACCCAGTACTTC. It encodes CASMLAGAPGETQYF.

This clonotype showed up just a few times. The chain employs TRBV6-1 and TRBJ2-4, with D hard to call. Germline-derived CDR1 and CDR2 are MNHNS and SASEGT. V was cut by 6 bases and J by 6 bases, with 12 bases left in between. The CDR3 is 13 residues long. Here the CDR3 DNA reads TGTGCCAGCAGGCCCATCGGAATAAACATTCAGTACTTC. As protein: CASRPIGINIQYF.

The chain combines TRBV7-9 with TRBJ2-7; D is unresolved. Germline values: CDR1 SEHNR, CDR2 FQNEAQ (reference sequence). Trimming took 5 bases from V and 7 from J, leaving 15 bases between them. This CDR3 spans 13 amino acids. The CDR3 DNA reads as TGTGCCAGCAGCCCCACTGGCCTTAAGGAGCAGTACTTC. The encoded protein is CASSPTGLKEQYF. The whole variable domain, remainder taken from reference TRBV7-9 and TRBJ2-7, is DTGVSQNPRHKITKRGQNVTFRCDPISEHNRLYWYRQTLGQGPEFLTYFQNEAQLEKSRLLSDRFSAERPKGSFSTLEIQRTEQGDSAMYLCASSPTGLKEQYFGPGTRLTVT.

This clonotype occurred a few times. The rearrangement uses TRBV15 and TRBJ1-1; weak D call: TRBD1 (5 bases). This CDR3 has 15 residues. V was trimmed by 0 bases and J by 2 bases, leaving 10 bases between them. Germline loops: CDR1 LNHNV, CDR2 YYDKDF (reference sequence). CDR3 amino acids: CATSRDPQGNTEAFF. Written as DNA, the CDR3 is TGTGCCACCAGCAGAGATCCCCAGGGAAACACTGAAGCTTTCTTT.

Only a few counts were recorded for this clonotype. The genes are TRBV3-1 and TRBJ2-7, with a tentative D call TRBD2 (6 bases). The CDR3 covers 17 residues. Trimming cost V 4 bases and J 0 bases, with 19 bases left between them. Germline V CDR1 and CDR2: LGHDT, YNNKEL (reference sequence). CDR3 DNA sequence: TGTGCCAGCAGCCCCCTTGGGAGGCGACACAGCTCCTACGAGCAGTACTTC. This gives the protein CASSPLGRRHSSYEQYF.

This chain connects TRBV29-1 to TRBJ1-2; D is unclear. The CDR3 is 14 amino acids. The V and J ends lost 0 bases and 0 bases respectively, with 8 bases between them. Looked up from germline, CDR1 is SQVTM and CDR2 is ANQGSEA. The CDR3 DNA follows: TGCAGCGTTGAAGATAGGCACTCTAACTATGGCTACACCTTC. Encoded protein: CSVEDRHSNYGYTF.

Here the CDR3 DNA reads TGTGCCAGCAGCTCCGATACCGGGACAGGGGCCTACGAGCAGTACTTC. Protein sequence: CASSSDTGTGAYEQYF. The V call is TRBV11-2, the J call TRBJ2-7; 10 bases line up with TRBD1. Germline V gives CDR1 SGHAT, CDR2 FQNNGV. CDR3 length: 16 residues. The V segment lost 4 bases and the J segment 2 bases; nucleotides outside the gene matches: 8.

This clonotype turned up a few times. This chain uses TRBV6-6 with TRBJ1-6; D remains unclear. V was clipped by 3 bases and J by 1 base, with 13 bases between them. Germline CDR1 MNHNY, CDR2 SVGAGI (reference sequence). This CDR3 region has 17 residues. CDR3 in DNA: TGTGCCAGCAGTTATTTTTCCCGGGGATCCTATAATTCACCCCTCCACTTT. Its translation is CASSYFSRGSYNSPLHF.

V is TRBV7-3 and J is TRBJ2-1, with 12 bases fitting TRBD2. Germline V gene sequence: CDR1 SGHTA, CDR2 FQGTGA. Trimming removed 6 bases from V and 10 bases from J; junction bases left unmatched: 10. The CDR3 sequence is 15 residues long. DNA for the CDR3: TGTGCCAGCAGTCTAGGACTAGCGGGGCTTGGGGAGCAGTTCTTC. It yields the protein CASSLGLAGLGEQFF.

The chain is built from TRBV11-2 and TRBJ1-4, with D possibly TRBD1 on 6 matching bases. V lost 5 bases, J lost 1 base, and 14 bases lay in between. CDR1 is SGHAT, CDR2 FQNNGV, per germline. CDR3 length equals 16 residues. CDR3 nucleotides: TGTGCCAGCAGCCCATGGGGGGCCCGAACTAATGAAAAACTGTTTTTT. This translates into CASSPWGARTNEKLFF.

The chain uses TRBV12-3 or TRBV12-4 and TRBJ2-2; the D gene could be TRBD1 or TRBD2 (7 bases each). Trimming pared 6 bases from V and 4 bases from J, leaving 21 bases between. The CDR3 is 17 amino acids. This CDR3 is CASSPRGGGSSTGELFF. Here the CDR3 DNA reads TGTGCCAGCAGCCCCCGGGGAGGGGGCTCCTCCACCGGGGAGCTGTTTTTT.

This chain connects TRBV19 to TRBJ2-1; 9 positions agree with TRBD2. The germline V gene encodes CDR1 LNHDA and CDR2 SQIVND (reference sequence). The V and J ends lost 1 base and 6 bases, in that order; junction bases with no gene match: 16. This CDR3 is built from 19 residues. CDR3 region: CASSIGVVVAGVDPNEQFF. The CDR3 DNA is TGTGCCAGTAGTATAGGGGTGGTGGTAGCGGGAGTGGACCCCAATGAGCAGTTCTTC.

The chain is built from TRBV19 and TRBJ1-2, with 8 nucleotides matching TRBD1. The CDR3 sequence is 18 residues long. J gave up 1 base and V 7 bases, and 17 bases lay outside the gene matches. The germline CDR1 and CDR2 sequences are LNHDA and SQIVND (reference sequence). The DNA for the CDR3 is TGTGCCAGTAAACCGCCCGACAGGGGTAGAGGTAGTAACTATGGCTACACCTTC. Its protein product is CASKPPDRGRGSNYGYTF.

A few counts support this clonotype. J is TRBJ2-7 and V is TRBV11-3, with 9 positions matching TRBD1. V shed 4 bases, J shed 1 base, and the junction held 8 bases outside the gene matches. Germline CDR1 reads SGHNT; CDR2 reads YENEEA. This CDR3 is built from 16 residues. The CDR3 spells CASSYEGTGFSYEQYF. CDR3 DNA sequence: TGTGCCAGCAGCTACGAAGGGACAGGGTTTTCCTACGAGCAGTACTTC.

This clonotype has a count of ten or more. This chain connects TRBV6-6 to TRBJ1-2, with 10 bases identical to TRBD1. The CDR3 is 17 residues long. Germline V CDR1 and CDR2: MNHNY, SVGAGI (reference sequence). Trimming removed 2 bases from V and 8 bases from J; junction bases left unmatched: 14. This chain's CDR3 is CASSYGGQGRGIDGYTF. CDR3 in DNA: TGTGCCAGCAGTTACGGGGGACAGGGGCGAGGTATCGACGGCTACACCTTC.

The V gene is TRBV11-2, the J gene TRBJ2-5; 7 positions match TRBD1. J gave up 3 bases and V 1 base, and 5 bases lay outside the gene matches. Germline CDR1 and CDR2: SGHAT and FQNNGV. The CDR3 covers 15 residues. In DNA form, the CDR3 reads TGTGCCAGCAGCTTAGTAGGGGGCCCGAAAGAGACCCAGTACTTC. Amino acid sequence: CASSLVGGPKETQYF.

The table lists this clonotype with a few counts. V and J are TRBV7-8 and TRBJ1-1, with 7 bases aligning to TRBD1. Germline trimming cut 5 bases from V and 5 bases from J; bases unmatched to any gene: 11. The length of the CDR3 is 15 residues. The germline V gene encodes CDR1 SGHVS and CDR2 FQNEAQ. The CDR3 nucleotides are TGTGCCAGCAGCCGAAAGGAGGGGGCGCGTACTGAAGCTTTCTTT. As protein: CASSRKEGARTEAFF.

This clonotype was detected once. This chain connects TRBV7-9 to TRBJ2-5; D is ambiguous. This CDR3 is 13 amino acids long. Between the trimmed V and J ends, which lost 3 bases and 4 bases, there was a span of 9 bases. Germline V CDR1 and CDR2: SEHNR, FQNEAQ (reference sequence). CDR3 sequence: CASSFSMRETQYF. The CDR3, as DNA: TGTGCCAGCAGCTTTAGCATGCGAGAGACCCAGTACTTC. Filled out from reference TRBV7-9 and TRBJ2-5, the complete variable domain reads DTGVSQNPRHKITKRGQNVTFRCDPISEHNRLYWYRQTLGQGPEFLTYFQNEAQLEKSRLLSDRFSAERPKGSFSTLEIQRTEQGDSAMYLCASSFSMRETQYFGPGTRLLVL.

About this clonotype: This may be a read error, as it is one base from a much larger clone. The V and J genes are TRBV5-1 and TRBJ2-5; perhaps TRBD1 as D (6 bases). CDR1 and CDR2 from the germline V gene are SGHRS and YFSETQ. V was clipped by 4 bases and J by 0 bases, with 13 bases between them. There are 15 residues in the CDR3. CDR3 region: CASSRTEMYQETQYF. For the CDR3, the DNA is TGCGCCAGCAGCCGGACAGAGATGTACCAAGAGACCCAGTACTTC.

The chain is built from TRBV20-1 and TRBJ2-7; 7 positions agree with TRBD2. V lost 0 bases and J lost 0; bases outside the gene matches: 11. This CDR3 is built from 17 residues. Germline V gene sequence: CDR1 DFQATT, CDR2 SNEGSKA (reference sequence). The CDR3 sequence: CSARDGWAAGPSYEQYF. CDR3 bases: TGCAGTGCTAGAGACGGGTGGGCAGCGGGGCCCTCCTACGAGCAGTACTTC.

V is TRBV24-1 and J is TRBJ2-3; D is possibly TRBD1 (6 bases). In germline, CDR1 is KGHDR, CDR2 SFDVKD. The CDR3 is 11 amino acids. V was shortened by 9 bases and J by 8 bases, with 11 bases between the two germline ends. The CDR3 protein is CATSRGGTQYF. In DNA form, the CDR3 reads TGTGCCACCTCCAGGGGTGGTACGCAGTATTTT.

The V and J genes are TRBV7-2 and TRBJ2-7; no definite D call. In germline, CDR1 is SGHTA, CDR2 FQGNSA. The CDR3 runs 14 residues. Trimming removed 4 bases from V and 0 bases from J, with 10 bases in between. CDR3 sequence: CASSSQSSSYEQYF. CDR3 DNA sequence: TGTGCCAGCAGCTCCCAGAGTAGCTCCTACGAGCAGTACTTC.

This clonotype has a count of ten or more. This sequence joins TRBV2 and TRBJ2-2; 12 positions match TRBD2. Germline assignment: CDR1 SNHLY and CDR2 FYNNEI. The CDR3 length is 15 residues. J lost 8 bases, V lost 6 bases, and 7 bases had no gene match. The CDR3 protein is CASSGLAGTAGELFF. The CDR3 coding sequence is TGTGCCAGCAGCGGACTAGCGGGGACCGCTGGGGAGCTGTTTTTT.

V gene TRBV20-1 combines with J gene TRBJ2-7, with 7 bases matching TRBD1. The CDR3 totals 16 residues. V gave up 1 base and J gave up 5 bases; unmatched junction bases: 14. Germline CDR1 and CDR2: DFQATT and SNEGSKA (reference sequence). In nucleotides, the CDR3 is TGCAGTGCTAGAGCCCCTCGCACAGGGGAAGCCAACGAGCAGTACTTC. Translated: CSARAPRTGEANEQYF.

This clonotype came up a few times. This rearrangement joins TRBV6-6 to TRBJ2-7; D is perhaps TRBD1 (6 bases). CDR3 length: 16 residues. The V gene's germline CDR1 is MNHNY and CDR2 SVGAGI (reference sequence). V was trimmed by 5 bases and J by 3 bases, leaving 20 bases between them. The CDR3 is CASSDPIKQGYYEQYF. CDR3 nucleotides: TGTGCCAGCAGTGACCCCATAAAACAGGGCTACTACGAGCAGTACTTC.